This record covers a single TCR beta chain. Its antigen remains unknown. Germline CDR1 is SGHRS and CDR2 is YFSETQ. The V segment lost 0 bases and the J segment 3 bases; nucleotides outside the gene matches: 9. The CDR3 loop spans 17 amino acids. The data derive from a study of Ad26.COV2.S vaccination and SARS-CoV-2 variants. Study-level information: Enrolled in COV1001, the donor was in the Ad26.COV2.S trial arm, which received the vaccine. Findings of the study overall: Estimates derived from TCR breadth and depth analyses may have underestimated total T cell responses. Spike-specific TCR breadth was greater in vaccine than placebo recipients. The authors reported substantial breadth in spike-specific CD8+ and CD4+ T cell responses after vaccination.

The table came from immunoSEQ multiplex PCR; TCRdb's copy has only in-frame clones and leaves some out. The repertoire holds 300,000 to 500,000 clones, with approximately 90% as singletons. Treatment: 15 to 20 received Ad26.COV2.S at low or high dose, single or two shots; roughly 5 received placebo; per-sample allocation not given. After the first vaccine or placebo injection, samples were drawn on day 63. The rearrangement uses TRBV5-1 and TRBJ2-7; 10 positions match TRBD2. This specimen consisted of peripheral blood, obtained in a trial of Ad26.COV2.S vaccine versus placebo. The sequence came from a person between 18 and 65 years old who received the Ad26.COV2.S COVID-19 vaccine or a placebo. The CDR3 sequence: CASSLVSSGGNGYEQYF. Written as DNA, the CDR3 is TGCGCCAGCAGCTTGGTGTCTAGCGGGGGAAATGGCTACGAGCAGTACTTC.